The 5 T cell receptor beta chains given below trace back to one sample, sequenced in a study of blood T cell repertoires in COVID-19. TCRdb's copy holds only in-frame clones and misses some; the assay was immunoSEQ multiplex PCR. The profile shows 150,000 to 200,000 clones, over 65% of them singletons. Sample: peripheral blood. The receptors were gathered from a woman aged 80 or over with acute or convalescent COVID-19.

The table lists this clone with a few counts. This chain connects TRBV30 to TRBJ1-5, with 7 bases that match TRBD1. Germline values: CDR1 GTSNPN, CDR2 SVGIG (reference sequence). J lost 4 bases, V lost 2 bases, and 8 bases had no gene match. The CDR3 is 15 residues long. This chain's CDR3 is CAWSLGTAGNQPQHF. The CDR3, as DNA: TGTGCCTGGAGTCTCGGGACAGCCGGGAATCAGCCCCAGCATTTT.

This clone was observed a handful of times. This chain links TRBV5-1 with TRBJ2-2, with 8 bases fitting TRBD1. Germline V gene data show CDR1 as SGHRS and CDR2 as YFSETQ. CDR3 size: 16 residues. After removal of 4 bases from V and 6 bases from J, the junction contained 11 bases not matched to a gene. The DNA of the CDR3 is TGCGCCAGCAGCCCCGGAATACAACAGGGGGCCGGGGAGCTGTTTTTT. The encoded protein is CASSPGIQQGAGELFF. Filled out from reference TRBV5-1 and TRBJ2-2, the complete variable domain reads KAGVTQTPRYLIKTRGQQVTLSCSPISGHRSVSWYQQTPGQGLQFLFEYFSETQRNKGNFPGRFSGRQFSNSRSEMNVSTLELGDSALYLCASSPGIQQGAGELFFGEGSRLTVL.

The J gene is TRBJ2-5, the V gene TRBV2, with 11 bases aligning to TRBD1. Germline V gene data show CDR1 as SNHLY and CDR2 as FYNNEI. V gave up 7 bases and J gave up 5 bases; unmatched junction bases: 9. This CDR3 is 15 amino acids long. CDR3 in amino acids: CASTGQGAQLETQYF. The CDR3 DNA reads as TGTGCCAGCACCGGACAGGGGGCCCAACTGGAGACCCAGTACTTC.

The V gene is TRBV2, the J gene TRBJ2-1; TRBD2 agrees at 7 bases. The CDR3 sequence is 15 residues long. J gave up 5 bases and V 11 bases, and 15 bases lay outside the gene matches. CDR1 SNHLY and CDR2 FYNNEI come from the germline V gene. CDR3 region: CAAKPTSGTNNEQFF. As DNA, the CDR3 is TGTGCCGCCAAACCAACCTCCGGGACTAACAATGAGCAGTTCTTC.

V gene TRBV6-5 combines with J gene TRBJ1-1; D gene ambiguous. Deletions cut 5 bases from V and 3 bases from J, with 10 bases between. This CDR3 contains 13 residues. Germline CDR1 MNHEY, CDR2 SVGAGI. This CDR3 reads CASSLQRDTEAFF. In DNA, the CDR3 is TGTGCCAGCAGTCTCCAACGGGACACTGAAGCTTTCTTT.